These 24 T cell receptor beta chains share one sample of origin, sequenced in a study of OX40 agonist ivuxolimab in advanced cancers. This table comes from immunoSEQ multiplex PCR, and its TCRdb copy is limited to in-frame clones, with some not included. The sample records approximately 10,000 clones, 70% being singletons. This material consisted of CD4+ or CD8+ T cells sorted from blood, taken in a trial of the OX40 agonist ivuxolimab. The receptor source for this set is an adult with an advanced solid tumor such as melanoma, head and neck, liver or kidney cancer.

Only a few counts were recorded for this clone. The chain joins TRBV13 to TRBJ2-5; 11 positions agree with TRBD1. Germline CDR1 is PRHDT and CDR2 is FYEKMQ (reference sequence). The CDR3 contains 16 residues. V was pared by 5 bases and J by 5 bases, with 10 bases of the junction left unmatched. The CDR3 bases are TGTGCCAGCAGCGGACCCGGGACAGGGGGTAGGGAGACCCAGTACTTC. As protein: CASSGPGTGGRETQYF.

For this clone: A far larger clone differs by one base, so this is likely a read error. The rearrangement links TRBV13 to TRBJ2-7; D call uncertain. Germline V gene sequence: CDR1 PRHDT, CDR2 FYEKMQ (reference sequence). Trimming took off 6 bases at V and 13 bases at J, with 28 bases between the two ends. There are 15 residues in the CDR3. This CDR3 is CASSPMPPDTNGGYF. CDR3 DNA sequence: TGTGCCAGCAGTCCAATGCCTCCGGATACCAACGGTGGATACTTC.

The chain links TRBV6-6 to TRBJ1-2, with TRBD1 identical over 7 bases. With 2 bases clipped from V and 8 bases from J, the junction kept 8 bases outside the gene matches. The CDR3 is made up of 14 amino acids. CDR1 and CDR2 (germline): MNHNY, SVGAGI (reference sequence). The CDR3 loop is CASSYQDDRAGYTF. The DNA for the CDR3 is TGTGCCAGCAGTTACCAAGATGACAGGGCGGGCTACACCTTC.

The CDR3 is CASSLGAFTEAFF. The DNA for the CDR3 is TGTGCCAGCAGCCTGGGGGCCTTCACTGAAGCTTTCTTT. The V call is TRBV7-2, the J call TRBJ1-1; D is perhaps TRBD1 (6 bases). Per the germline V gene, CDR1 is SGHTA and CDR2 is FQGNSA. V lost 5 bases, J lost 4 bases, and 11 bases lay in between. The CDR3 runs 13 residues.

Sample share makes this clone large (0.1 to 1%). The chain joins TRBV28 to TRBJ2-2; 14 nucleotides align to TRBD2. The junction had 10 bases not matched to a gene; V was cut back by 7 bases and J by 6 bases. CDR3 size: 17 residues. Germline CDR1 and CDR2: MDHEN and SYDVKM. The DNA for the CDR3 is TGTGCCAGCAACCTGGGGACTAGCGGGAGCGGGGCCGGGGAGCTGTTTTTT. It is translated as CASNLGTSGSGAGELFF.

The chain joins TRBV7-2 to TRBJ1-3, with D unresolved. Germline CDR1 reads SGHTA; CDR2 reads FQGNSA. Trimming left V 6 bases short and J 4 bases short, with 16 bases between. The CDR3 length is 15 residues. CDR3 amino acids: CASRGFGSSGNTIYF. The CDR3 DNA reads as TGTGCCAGCAGGGGGTTCGGGTCTTCCGGAAACACCATATATTTT.

The chain links TRBV6-6 to TRBJ2-7; D is unclear. Germline loops: CDR1 MNHNY, CDR2 SVGAGI (reference sequence). The CDR3 spans 14 residues. V lost 3 bases and J 2 bases, leaving 11 bases between the germline ends. CDR3 protein: CASSYEENPYEQYF. As DNA, the CDR3 is TGTGCCAGCAGTTATGAGGAGAACCCCTACGAGCAGTACTTC.

The chain uses TRBV9 and TRBJ2-7; D call uncertain. Looked up from germline, CDR1 is SGDLS and CDR2 is YYNGEE. CDR3 length: 14 amino acids. V gave up 3 bases and J gave up 6 bases, with 16 bases separating them. The CDR3 DNA reads as TGTGCCAGCAGCGCTGACCCGGCCAAGGGCGAGCAGTACTTC. It encodes CASSADPAKGEQYF. Complete variable domain (other parts from reference TRBV9 and TRBJ2-7): DSGVTQTPKHLITATGQRVTLRCSPRSGDLSVYWYQQSLDQGLQFLIQYYNGEERAKGNILERFSAQQFPDLHSELNLSSLELGDSALYFCASSADPAKGEQYFGPGTRLTVT.

J is TRBJ1-2 and V is TRBV6-5; D unresolved. The CDR3 runs 11 residues. The V end was cut by 6 bases, the J end by 8 bases, with 10 bases between. Per germline, CDR1 MNHEY and CDR2 SVGAGI. CDR3 region: CASREKRGYTF. CDR3 DNA: TGTGCCAGCAGGGAAAAGAGGGGCTACACCTTC.

This clone was detected only once. The chain joins TRBV11-1 to TRBJ1-1, with a tentative D call TRBD1 (5 bases). Germline CDR1 and CDR2: SGHAT and FQDESV (reference sequence). Trimming removed 2 bases at V and 4 bases at J, with 17 bases between. This CDR3 region has 16 residues. The CDR3 DNA follows: TGTGCCAGCAGCTTACCGGCAGGGAGTGTAAGCACTGAAGCTTTCTTT. Its translation is CASSLPAGSVSTEAFF.

The V and J genes are TRBV15 and TRBJ2-5; D is perhaps TRBD2 (5 bases). The CDR3 totals 16 residues. Trimming pared 0 bases from V and 3 bases from J, leaving 14 bases between. CDR1 and CDR2 (germline): LNHNV, YYDKDF (reference sequence). The CDR3: CATSRDVGDYKETQYF. The CDR3 region has the DNA TGTGCCACCAGCAGAGATGTTGGAGACTACAAAGAGACCCAGTACTTC.

The V call is TRBV4-3, the J call TRBJ2-2, with D possibly being TRBD2 (5 bases). Trimming took off 0 bases at V and 1 base at J, with 9 bases between the two ends. The CDR3 length is 16 residues. Germline values: CDR1 LGHNA, CDR2 YSLEER. CDR3 loop: CASSQDATKNTGELFF. In DNA, the CDR3 is TGCGCCAGCAGCCAAGATGCGACTAAGAACACCGGGGAGCTGTTTTTT.

This chain links TRBV19 with TRBJ1-1; D gene unclear. This CDR3 is 16 amino acids long. Germline CDR1 is LNHDA and CDR2 is SQIVND (reference sequence). V was cut by 1 base and J by 3 bases, with 15 bases left in between. The CDR3 reads CASSIAPGVSDTEAFF. The CDR3 DNA reads TGTGCCAGTAGTATAGCCCCCGGGGTCTCAGACACTGAAGCTTTCTTT. Full variable domain (remainder filled in from reference TRBV19 and TRBJ1-1): DGGITQSPKYLFRKEGQNVTLSCEQNLNHDAMYWYRQDPGQGLRLIYYSQIVNDFQKGDIAEGYSVSREKKESFPLTVTSAQKNPTAFYLCASSIAPGVSDTEAFFGQGTRLTVV.

The chain carries TRBV27 and TRBJ1-1, with 10 bases lining up with TRBD1. The CDR3 loop spans 15 amino acids. Losses at the gene ends were 0 bases for V and 5 bases for J; bases not matched to a gene: 3. From germline, CDR1 is MNHEY and CDR2 SMNVEV (reference sequence). CDR3: CASSLSGQGRTEAFF. The CDR3 DNA reads TGTGCCAGCAGTTTATCGGGACAGGGGAGAACTGAAGCTTTCTTT.

This chain joins TRBV4-1 and TRBJ2-2; D uncertain. The length of the CDR3 is 18 residues. Germline V gene lookup returns CDR1 MGHRA and CDR2 YSYEKL. Deletions cut 3 bases from V and 0 bases from J, with 17 bases between. The CDR3 reads CASSQSTTWVSNTGELFF. DNA for the CDR3: TGCGCCAGCAGCCAGAGTACCACGTGGGTATCGAACACCGGGGAGCTGTTTTTT.

The chain is built from TRBV10-3 and TRBJ2-7; D could derive from TRBD1 or TRBD2 (6 bases each). The CDR3 length is 13 residues. V dropped 6 bases and J dropped 2 bases, with 11 bases sitting between them. CDR1 ENHRY and CDR2 SYGVKD come from the germline V gene. The CDR3 here is CAIRRGETYEQYF. The CDR3 coding sequence is TGTGCCATCAGGAGGGGGGAAACCTACGAGCAGTACTTC.

The chain has TRBV6-6 and TRBJ2-1, with 11 positions matching TRBD2. V lost 7 bases and J lost 7; bases outside the gene matches: 9. From germline, CDR1 is MNHNY and CDR2 SVGAGI (reference sequence). The CDR3 contains 15 residues. CDR3 coding DNA: TGTGCCAGCACCTCGGGACTAGCGGTGTGGAATGAGCAGTTCTTC. As protein: CASTSGLAVWNEQFF.

This clone was detected only a few times. The V gene is TRBV6-1, the J gene TRBJ2-4, with TRBD1 matching 9 bases. From germline, CDR1 is MNHNS and CDR2 SASEGT. This CDR3 contains 15 residues. Trimming removed 7 bases from V and 5 bases from J; junction bases left unmatched: 9. CDR3 nucleotide sequence: TGTGCCAGCAACACCGGGACAGGGTTCCAAAACATTCAGTACTTC. Translation: CASNTGTGFQNIQYF.

The chain couples TRBV6-5 to TRBJ1-2; 8 bases fit TRBD1. CDR3 size: 14 residues. The V gene end was trimmed by 4 bases and the J gene end by 3 bases; junction bases not matched to a gene: 4. Per germline, CDR1 MNHEY and CDR2 SVGAGI. The CDR3 region has the DNA TGTGCCAGCAGTTCGGCAGGGGGCTACTATGGCTACACCTTC. Translated, it gives CASSSAGGYYGYTF.

V gene TRBV7-8 combines with J gene TRBJ1-2; D remains ambiguous. The CDR3 sequence is 16 residues long. Germline CDR1 is SGHVS and CDR2 is FQNEAQ. The V and J ends lost 2 bases and 0 bases respectively, with 13 bases between them. The CDR3 DNA follows: TGTGCCAGCAGCTTAAACGGGCAGATAGCTAACTATGGCTACACCTTC. Its protein is CASSLNGQIANYGYTF.

This chain uses TRBV28 with TRBJ2-7; TRBD1 matches at 8 bases. Trimming at V came to 11 bases and at J to 0 bases, leaving 6 bases not matched to a gene. The CDR3 has 13 amino acids. CDR1 MDHEN and CDR2 SYDVKM come from the germline V gene. CDR3 loop: CAVRQGSSYEQYF. DNA of the CDR3: TGTGCCGTTCGACAGGGGAGCTCCTACGAGCAGTACTTC.

This chain connects TRBV7-9 to TRBJ2-5; D is undetermined. Trimming cost V 5 bases and J 10 bases, with 17 bases left between them. The CDR3 has 13 amino acids. Germline loops: CDR1 SEHNR, CDR2 FQNEAQ (reference sequence). CDR3 DNA: TGTGCCAGCAGCCAAATATCCCCCCTGGACCAGTACTTC. This gives the protein CASSQISPLDQYF.

This rearrangement joins TRBV27 to TRBJ2-7, with D perhaps TRBD2 (5 bases). The CDR3 spans 12 residues. The germline gives CDR1 MNHEY, CDR2 SMNVEV (reference sequence). Trimming shortened V by 7 bases and J by 5 bases, and 12 bases separated the two germline ends. CDR3 residues: CASTSLENEQYF. The CDR3 region has the DNA TGTGCCAGCACCTCACTAGAAAACGAGCAGTACTTC.

The V call is TRBV4-3, the J call TRBJ2-7; 9 bases are a match to TRBD1. Germline loops: CDR1 LGHNA, CDR2 YSLEER. The J segment lost 7 bases and the V segment lost 0 bases, leaving 10 bases of the junction unmatched. The length of the CDR3 is 16 residues. The CDR3 sequence: CASSQDLYRGLSEQYF. The DNA of the CDR3 is TGCGCCAGCAGCCAAGATCTTTACAGGGGGCTGAGTGAGCAGTACTTC.